The TCR beta chain under discussion was sequenced for a study of cytomegalovirus exposure and HLA in healthy donors. Notes on the study in general: Most TCR sequences proved rare, with some public TCRs found in many donors. Several V segments, TRBV6-2 and TRBV6-3 among them, could not be told apart and were dropped. In a later analysis, at a false discovery rate of 0.05, fewer than 20,000 TCR beta sequences matched HLA alleles.

PCR primers comprised 60 Vbeta and 13 Jbeta primers. Original methodology: The count from a later analysis was about 80 million unique TCR beta chains, some 12 million of them shared. Repertoires were generated with immunoSEQ multiplex PCR, while TCRdb's copy carries only in-frame clones and drops some. The V and J calls and clone size were taken over from that table, and D and trimming were inferred from the DNA. This table holds 85,000 to 90,000 clones, 65% to 85% found once. V was pared by 6 bases and J by 8 bases, with 3 bases of the junction left unmatched. CDR1 is SNHLY, CDR2 FYNNEI, per germline. The CDR3 covers 11 residues. This clone was picked up a small number of times. Its cognate antigen is unknown. Other DNA sequences of this sample code for an identical CDR3.

The specimen sequenced was PBMCs. This TCR derives from a man aged 25-45 years in good health and CMV-seronegative. This chain links TRBV2 with TRBJ1-1, with 7 bases aligning to TRBD1. CDR3 amino acids: CASSADREAFF. The CDR3 region has the DNA TGTGCCAGCAGCGCGGACAGGGAAGCTTTCTTT.